The 20 T cell receptor beta chains below come from one sample, sequenced in a study of cytomegalovirus exposure and HLA in healthy donors. Primers: 60 Vbeta forward and 13 Jbeta reverse. Sequencing was performed with immunoSEQ multiplex PCR; in TCRdb, only in-frame clones are kept and a portion is missing. The sample gives over 200,000 clones, under 70% of which show up once; approximately 2.5% is in the top ten. Specimen: PBMCs. The receptors derive from a man in his forties in good health and CMV-seropositive.

The chain has TRBV29-1 and TRBJ2-1; 7 positions match TRBD1. CDR3 length equals 13 residues. Trimming took 3 bases from V and 8 from J; bases not matched to a gene: 7. Germline values: CDR1 SQVTM, CDR2 ANQGSEA. Here the CDR3 reads CSVDPDRAHEQFF. CDR3 nucleotide sequence: TGCAGCGTTGACCCTGACAGGGCTCATGAGCAGTTCTTC.

This chain joins TRBV5-6 and TRBJ2-3; D gene uncertain. CDR1 SGHDT and CDR2 YYEEEE come from the germline V gene. Between the trimmed V and J ends, which lost 2 bases and 6 bases, there was a span of 4 bases. This CDR3 region has 11 residues. In nucleotides, the CDR3 is TGTGCCAGCAGCTTACAGGATACGCAGTATTTT. Its translation: CASSLQDTQYF.

The genes are TRBV5-4 and TRBJ2-5; maybe TRBD2 (7 bases). CDR3 length equals 16 residues. V was pared by 2 bases and J by 0 bases, with 14 bases between. The germline gives CDR1 SGHNT, CDR2 YYREEE (reference sequence). DNA for the CDR3: TGTGCCAGCAGCTTAGGGGGAGGGGGGTACCAAGAGACCCAGTACTTC. Protein product: CASSLGGGGYQETQYF.

The genes are TRBV18 and TRBJ2-3, with D possibly TRBD1 on 5 matching bases. Germline CDR1 and CDR2: KGHSH and LQKENI. The V end was cut by 2 bases, the J end by 1 base, with 7 bases between. The length of the CDR3 is 14 residues. The CDR3 region has the DNA TGTGCCAGCTCACCAGACAGCCGCACAGATACGCAGTATTTT. Protein: CASSPDSRTDTQYF. The full variable domain, completed using reference TRBV18 and TRBJ2-3, is NAGVMQNPRHLVRRRGQEARLRCSPMKGHSHVYWYRQLPEEGLKFMVYLQKENIIDESGMPKERFSAEFPKEGPSILRIQQVVRGDSAAYFCASSPDSRTDTQYFGPGTRLTVL.

The chain has TRBV5-1 and TRBJ2-7; D perhaps matches TRBD2 (7 bases). V lost 0 bases and J 2 bases, leaving 9 bases between the germline ends. Germline V gene data show CDR1 as SGHRS and CDR2 as YFSETQ. This CDR3 comprises 14 residues. CDR3: CASSLGGGPYEQYF. The CDR3 DNA follows: TGCGCCAGCAGCTTGGGCGGGGGCCCCTACGAGCAGTACTTC.

Remarks on this clone: The same CDR3 is also encoded by other DNA sequences in this sample. The CDR3 region has the DNA TGTGCCAGCAGCTTGAATCGGAGACAGGGAGAGGACGAGCAGTACTTC. It encodes CASSLNRRQGEDEQYF. The chain couples TRBV5-8 to TRBJ2-7, with TRBD1 matching 7 bases. V was pared by 1 base and J by 5 bases, with 12 bases of the junction left unmatched. The germline gives CDR1 SGHTS, CDR2 YDEGEE. The CDR3 spans 16 residues.

The chain couples TRBV5-4 to TRBJ2-3; the D is unclear. The CDR3 has 12 amino acids. Per germline, CDR1 SGHNT and CDR2 YYREEE (reference sequence). Trimming pared 0 bases from V and 6 bases from J, leaving 5 bases between. The CDR3 loop is CASSLGADTQYF. The DNA for the CDR3 is TGTGCCAGCAGCTTGGGGGCCGATACGCAGTATTTT.

This clone appeared a few times. In nucleotides, the CDR3 is TGTGCCAGCAGTGGTCAAGGGGGGGGCCGGGCAGATACGCAGTATTTT. Translation: CASSGQGGGRADTQYF. The chain uses TRBV6-4 and TRBJ2-3, with D tentatively TRBD2 (7 bases). The germline CDR1 and CDR2 sequences are MRHNA and SNTAGT. Trimming pared 4 bases from V and 4 bases from J, leaving 18 bases between. CDR3 length: 16 amino acids.

This clone was observed a handful of times. This rearrangement joins TRBV12-5 to TRBJ1-2; no clear D gene. In germline, CDR1 is LGHNT, CDR2 FRNRAP. The CDR3 contains 13 residues. DNA for the CDR3: TGTGCCGAGATAACCCCGGGGTCACTTGGCTACACCTTC. Amino acid sequence: CAEITPGSLGYTF.

The CDR3 DNA reads TGTGCCAGCAGCTTAGCACTTACTGGAAACACCATATATTTT. Translation gives CASSLALTGNTIYF. The chain recombines TRBV11-2 with TRBJ1-3, with unresolved D. The germline V gene has CDR1 SGHAT and CDR2 FQNNGV. This CDR3 has 14 residues. The germline V and J ends were trimmed by 1 base and 2 bases, with 6 bases remaining between them.

This chain links TRBV5-4 with TRBJ2-1; D gene unclear. CDR3 size: 13 residues. The V gene lost 3 bases and the J gene lost 2 bases, with 6 bases spanning the gap. Germline CDR1 is SGHNT and CDR2 is YYREEE (reference sequence). The DNA of the CDR3 is TGTGCCAGCAGCTCCCGGGCCTACAATGAGCAGTTCTTC. As protein: CASSSRAYNEQFF.

The V call is TRBV6-5, the J call TRBJ1-6; no clear D gene. CDR1 MNHEY and CDR2 SVGAGI come from the germline V gene. This CDR3 is 15 amino acids long. V was cut by 4 bases and J by 3 bases, with 10 bases left in between. The CDR3 DNA is TGTGCCAGCAGTTCAGGTTCAGGCTATAATTCACCCCTCCACTTT. It yields the protein CASSSGSGYNSPLHF.

This clone was seen just once. The gene calls are TRBV4-1 and TRBJ2-5, with 10 positions matching TRBD1. Germline values: CDR1 MGHRA, CDR2 YSYEKL. Trimming at V came to 0 bases and at J to 4 bases, leaving 2 bases not matched to a gene. This CDR3 region has 15 residues. The CDR3 DNA is TGCGCCAGCAGCCAAGAAGGGACAGGGGCAGAGACCCAGTACTTC. Translated, it gives CASSQEGTGAETQYF.

This chain connects TRBV19 to TRBJ1-3; D is perhaps TRBD1 (6 bases). CDR3 length equals 14 residues. Germline CDR1 is LNHDA and CDR2 is SQIVND (reference sequence). V was pared by 6 bases and J by 4 bases, with 13 bases between. This CDR3 is CASRQGPAGNTIYF. The CDR3 DNA reads TGTGCCAGTAGACAGGGCCCCGCGGGAAACACCATATATTTT.

The V gene is TRBV5-1, the J gene TRBJ2-2, with D possibly matching TRBD1 (5 bases). In germline, CDR1 is SGHRS, CDR2 YFSETQ. V lost 7 bases to trimming and J lost 2 bases, with 12 bases between them. CDR3 size: 14 residues. Here the CDR3 DNA reads TGCGCCAGCGAGGACACGGTCAACACCGGGGAGCTGTTTTTT. The encoded protein is CASEDTVNTGELFF.

The rearrangement uses TRBV19 and TRBJ2-1; 10 bases are shared with TRBD2. V was clipped by 10 bases and J by 3 bases; unmatched bases: 6. This CDR3 spans 14 amino acids. Germline lookup yields CDR1 LNHDA and CDR2 SQIVND (reference sequence). CDR3 amino acids: CATKPSGGYNEQFF. Written as DNA, the CDR3 is TGTGCCACAAAACCTAGCGGGGGCTACAATGAGCAGTTCTTC.

J is TRBJ2-1 and V is TRBV7-3; a possible D gene is TRBD1 (6 bases). With 3 bases removed from V and 6 bases from J, the gap between germline ends came to 9 bases. Germline CDR1 SGHTA, CDR2 FQGTGA. CDR3 size: 13 residues. The CDR3 nucleotides are TGTGCCAGCAGCTTGGGACACCGCAATGAGCAGTTCTTC. This sequence encodes CASSLGHRNEQFF. The whole variable domain, remainder taken from reference TRBV7-3 and TRBJ2-1, is GAGVSQTPSNKVTEKGKYVELRCDPISGHTALYWYRQSLGQGPEFLIYFQGTGAADDSGLPNDRFFAVRPEGSVSTLKIQRTERGDSAVYLCASSLGHRNEQFFGPGTRLTVL.

This chain connects TRBV5-1 to TRBJ1-4; 9 positions agree with TRBD1. V was clipped by 1 base and J by 7 bases; unmatched bases: 5. Germline loops: CDR1 SGHRS, CDR2 YFSETQ. The CDR3 runs 15 residues. In DNA form, the CDR3 reads TGCGCCAGCAGCTTGATGGGACAGGGTAGTGAAAAACTGTTTTTT. This translates into CASSLMGQGSEKLFF.

This clone was seen more than once but under ten times. The rearrangement uses TRBV6-5 and TRBJ1-4, with TRBD1 matching 7 bases. Germline V gene lookup returns CDR1 MNHEY and CDR2 SVGAGI. The V gene end was trimmed by 11 bases and the J gene end by 3 bases; junction bases not matched to a gene: 6. This CDR3 is 13 amino acids long. DNA for the CDR3: TGTGCCGGAAACAGGGGATCTAATGAAAAACTGTTTTTT. Protein sequence: CAGNRGSNEKLFF.

The V and J genes are TRBV10-3 and TRBJ1-4; TRBD1 matches 7 bases. Germline assignment: CDR1 ENHRY and CDR2 SYGVKD. Trimming removed 6 bases from V and 8 bases from J; junction bases left unmatched: 0. The CDR3 has 11 amino acids. This CDR3 reads CAIRQGEKLFF. CDR3 nucleotide sequence: TGTGCCATCAGACAGGGGGAAAAACTGTTTTTT.